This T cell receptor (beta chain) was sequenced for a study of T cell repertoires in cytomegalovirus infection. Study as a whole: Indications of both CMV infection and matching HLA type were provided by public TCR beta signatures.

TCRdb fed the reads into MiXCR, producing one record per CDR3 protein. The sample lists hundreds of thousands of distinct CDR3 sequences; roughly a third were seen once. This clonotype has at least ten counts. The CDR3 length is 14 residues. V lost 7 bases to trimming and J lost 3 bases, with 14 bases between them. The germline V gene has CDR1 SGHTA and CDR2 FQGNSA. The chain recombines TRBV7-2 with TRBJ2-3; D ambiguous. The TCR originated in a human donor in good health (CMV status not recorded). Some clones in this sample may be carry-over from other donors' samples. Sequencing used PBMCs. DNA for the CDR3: TGTGCCAGCACCCAGACACCCAAAACAGATACGCAGTATTTT. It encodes CASTQTPKTDTQYF.